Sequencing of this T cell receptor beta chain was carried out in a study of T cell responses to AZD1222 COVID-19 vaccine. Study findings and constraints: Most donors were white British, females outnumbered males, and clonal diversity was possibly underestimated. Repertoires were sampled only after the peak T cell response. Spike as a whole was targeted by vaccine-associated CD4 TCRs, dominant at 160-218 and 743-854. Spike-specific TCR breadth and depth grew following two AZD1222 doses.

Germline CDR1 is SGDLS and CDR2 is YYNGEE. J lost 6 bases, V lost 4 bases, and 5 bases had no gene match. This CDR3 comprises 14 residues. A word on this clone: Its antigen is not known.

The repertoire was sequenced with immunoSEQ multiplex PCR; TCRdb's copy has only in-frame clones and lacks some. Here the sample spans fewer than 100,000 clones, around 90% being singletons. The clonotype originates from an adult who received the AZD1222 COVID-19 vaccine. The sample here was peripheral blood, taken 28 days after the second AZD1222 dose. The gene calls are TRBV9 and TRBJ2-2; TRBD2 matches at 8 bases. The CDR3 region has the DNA TGTGCCAGCAGCTCCGGGCGGGGGGCCGGGGAGCTGTTTTTT. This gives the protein CASSSGRGAGELFF.